A single sample is the source of the 32 T cell receptor beta chains below, sequenced in a study of identical twins. Via MiXCR, TCRdb re-called the 5' RACE reads, giving one row per CDR3 protein. The repertoire includes 690,000 or so distinct CDR3 sequences, 5.5% to 6.5% of them detected once, and around 1.7% sits in the top ten. Sequencing was performed on naive T cells sorted from blood. The receptors originated from a man younger than 30 in good health.

In this sample, this clonotype turned up a few times. The chain recombines TRBV20-1 with TRBJ2-3; 8 bases line up with TRBD2. V lost 6 bases to trimming and J lost 0 bases; unmatched junction nucleotides: 20. The CDR3 is 19 residues long. Per the germline V gene, CDR1 is DFQATT and CDR2 is SNEGSKA (reference sequence). The CDR3 reads CSALGNAGGSTTSTDTQYF. The CDR3 region has the DNA TGCAGTGCCCTAGGGAACGCGGGAGGATCCACTACTAGCACAGATACGCAGTATTTT.

This clonotype has only a few counts. The chain has TRBV19 and TRBJ1-2, with 9 bases identical to TRBD1. With V trimmed by 4 bases and J by 2 bases, 5 bases remained unmatched. The CDR3 has 15 residues. Per the germline V gene, CDR1 is LNHDA and CDR2 is SQIVND (reference sequence). CDR3 bases: TGTGCCAGTAGTACCGGACAGGGGACGAACTATGGCTACACCTTC. This translates into CASSTGQGTNYGYTF.

This clonotype was observed many times. This chain links TRBV7-9 with TRBJ1-3; weak D call: TRBD1 (6 bases). CDR1 and CDR2 (germline): SEHNR, FQNEAQ (reference sequence). The V gene lost 2 bases and the J gene lost 0 bases, with 14 bases spanning the gap. The CDR3 consists of 17 residues. The CDR3 DNA reads as TGTGCCAGCAGCTTAATGGCAGGGGCTGGCTCTGGAAACACCATATATTTT. It translates to CASSLMAGAGSGNTIYF. The whole variable domain, filled in from reference TRBV7-9 and TRBJ1-3, reads DTGVSQNPRHKITKRGQNVTFRCDPISEHNRLYWYRQTLGQGPEFLTYFQNEAQLEKSRLLSDRFSAERPKGSFSTLEIQRTEQGDSAMYLCASSLMAGAGSGNTIYFGEGSWLTVV.

At least ten counts were recorded for this clonotype. This sequence joins TRBV20-1 and TRBJ2-3, with D maybe TRBD1 (5 bases). Trimming removed 0 bases from V and 8 bases from J, with 12 bases in between. The CDR3 is 13 residues long. Germline CDR1 DFQATT, CDR2 SNEGSKA (reference sequence). The CDR3 loop is CSARDTTQGTQYF. CDR3 sequence (DNA): TGCAGTGCTAGAGATACAACTCAGGGTACGCAGTATTTT.

The chain recombines TRBV6-2 or TRBV6-3 with TRBJ1-6, with D uncertain. The germline V gene has CDR1 MNHEY and CDR2 SVGEGT. The CDR3 covers 15 residues. Trimming stripped 2 bases from V and 7 bases from J, with 12 bases between. CDR3 residues: CASSYQFQKNSPLHF. Written as DNA, the CDR3 is TGTGCCAGCAGTTACCAGTTCCAGAAGAATTCACCCCTCCACTTT.

The sample holds a few counts of this clonotype. The V call is TRBV7-9, the J call TRBJ1-1; a possible D gene is TRBD1 (5 bases). CDR3 length: 13 amino acids. CDR1 is SEHNR, CDR2 FQNEAQ, per germline (reference sequence). V lost 7 bases and J lost 4, with 13 bases in between. The CDR3 bases are TGTGCCAGCAACGTAGGGGATGGCACTGAAGCTTTCTTT. It specifies CASNVGDGTEAFF. Based on the CDR3 plus reference TRBV7-9 and TRBJ1-1, the full variable domain is DTGVSQNPRHKITKRGQNVTFRCDPISEHNRLYWYRQTLGQGPEFLTYFQNEAQLEKSRLLSDRFSAERPKGSFSTLEIQRTEQGDSAMYLCASNVGDGTEAFFGQGTRLTVV.

At least ten counts were recorded for this clonotype. This chain uses TRBV6-1 with TRBJ1-1; D is undetermined. Germline V CDR1 and CDR2: MNHNS, SASEGT. Trimming cost V 7 bases and J 5 bases, with 14 bases left between them. The CDR3 extends over 13 amino acids. CDR3 DNA: TGTGCCAGCACGATAGGACCTAGAACTGAAGCTTTCTTT. Encoded protein: CASTIGPRTEAFF.

This clonotype has at least ten counts. The chain has TRBV7-9 and TRBJ2-1, with D perhaps TRBD1 (5 bases). With 5 bases removed from V and 10 bases from J, the gap between germline ends came to 12 bases. The germline V gene has CDR1 SEHNR and CDR2 FQNEAQ (reference sequence). The CDR3 has 12 amino acids. This CDR3 is CASSPAGREQFF. For the CDR3, the DNA is TGTGCCAGCAGCCCAGCAGGGCGGGAGCAGTTCTTC.

There are many counts of this clonotype. V gene TRBV12-3 or TRBV12-4 combines with J gene TRBJ2-3; TRBD1 matches 8 bases. This CDR3 region has 14 residues. Trimming cost V 6 bases and J 6 bases; bases outside gene matches: 8. CDR3 sequence (DNA): TGTGCCAGCAGGCTGCAGGGGGCCCGGGATACGCAGTATTTT. As protein: CASRLQGARDTQYF.

The V call is TRBV5-5, the J call TRBJ2-7, with D maybe TRBD2 (5 bases). V was clipped by 4 bases and J by 0 bases, with 14 bases between them. Per germline, CDR1 SGHKS and CDR2 YYEKEE (reference sequence). This CDR3 is 15 amino acids long. CDR3 loop: CASSVEVASSYEQYV. CDR3 DNA: TGTGCCAGCAGCGTGGAGGTAGCTAGCTCCTACGAGCAGTACGTC.

This clonotype was counted many times. V is TRBV5-5 and J is TRBJ2-7; TRBD2 matches at 9 bases. Trimming cost V 4 bases and J 2 bases; bases outside gene matches: 7. Per the germline V gene, CDR1 is SGHKS and CDR2 is YYEKEE (reference sequence). The CDR3 contains 15 residues. CDR3 region: CASSAGLAEPYEQYV. CDR3 nucleotide sequence: TGTGCCAGCAGCGCGGGACTAGCTGAACCCTACGAGCAGTACGTC.

This clonotype was counted ten times or more. This rearrangement joins TRBV12-3 or TRBV12-4 to TRBJ2-1; 12 nucleotides match TRBD2. J lost 8 bases, V lost 6 bases, and 8 bases had no gene match. The length of the CDR3 is 15 residues. The CDR3 loop reads CASRRLAGGPDEQFF. As DNA, the CDR3 is TGTGCCAGCAGGCGCCTAGCGGGAGGGCCGGATGAGCAGTTCTTC.

This clonotype has ten or more counts. This chain uses TRBV5-1 with TRBJ2-1; 10 nucleotides align to TRBD2. V dropped 4 bases and J dropped 7; count of bases not matched to a gene: 11. This CDR3 is built from 16 residues. CDR1 SGHRS and CDR2 YFSETQ come from the germline V gene. CDR3 nucleotides: TGCGCCAGCAGCCTAACAATAGCGGGAGGTATAAATGAGCAGTTCTTC. It is translated as CASSLTIAGGINEQFF. Full variable domain (outside the CDR3, taken from reference TRBV5-1 and TRBJ2-1): KAGVTQTPRYLIKTRGQQVTLSCSPISGHRSVSWYQQTPGQGLQFLFEYFSETQRNKGNFPGRFSGRQFSNSRSEMNVSTLELGDSALYLCASSLTIAGGINEQFFGPGTRLTVL.

This clonotype was found many times. V is TRBV7-6 and J is TRBJ2-1; possibly TRBD1 for D (5 bases). With 3 bases removed from V and 6 bases from J, the gap between germline ends came to 15 bases. This CDR3 has 15 residues. Germline V gene data show CDR1 as SGHVS and CDR2 as FNYEAQ. The CDR3 here is CASSFQDLDSNEQFF. CDR3 DNA: TGTGCCAGCAGCTTTCAGGACCTAGACAGCAATGAGCAGTTCTTC.

This clonotype has a count of ten or more. The V call is TRBV7-8, the J call TRBJ2-3; TRBD2 agrees at 9 bases. The CDR3 is 14 amino acids. Germline CDR1 SGHVS, CDR2 FQNEAQ. The ends lost 5 bases at V and 5 bases at J; junction bases unmatched: 5. The CDR3 DNA reads TGTGCCAGCAGCCCGCGGGAGGGCTTAGATACGCAGTATTTT. This sequence encodes CASSPREGLDTQYF. The whole variable domain, filled in from reference TRBV7-8 and TRBJ2-3, reads GAGVSQSPRYKVAKRGQDVALRCDPISGHVSLFWYQQALGQGPEFLTYFQNEAQLDKSGLPSDRFFAERPEGSVSTLKIQRTQQEDSAVYLCASSPREGLDTQYFGPGTRLTVL.

This clonotype was detected many times. The rearrangement joins TRBV27 to TRBJ2-7, with 7 bases identical to TRBD2. Germline assignment: CDR1 MNHEY and CDR2 SMNVEV (reference sequence). The V gene end was trimmed by 6 bases and the J gene end by 2 bases; junction bases not matched to a gene: 7. The length of the CDR3 is 14 residues. DNA of the CDR3: TGTGCCAGCAGCTTTAGCGGGCCTACCTACGAGCAGTACTTC. Protein product: CASSFSGPTYEQYF.

The chain links TRBV7-2 to TRBJ2-7; D perhaps matches TRBD2 (6 bases). V was clipped by 3 bases and J by 5 bases, with 17 bases between them. CDR3 length equals 15 residues. CDR1 and CDR2 (germline): SGHTA, FQGNSA. In nucleotides, the CDR3 is TGTGCCAGCAGCTTCTCAACGGGAGTCTTGAACGAGCAGTACTTC. It is translated as CASSFSTGVLNEQYF.

This clonotype came up many times. The genes are TRBV12-3 or TRBV12-4 and TRBJ2-5; 7 bases match TRBD1. V dropped 3 bases and J dropped 5; count of bases not matched to a gene: 15. The CDR3 has 17 residues. Here the CDR3 reads CASSFRTGLTSDETQYF. The CDR3 nucleotides read TGTGCCAGCAGTTTCAGGACAGGCCTGACGAGCGATGAGACCCAGTACTTC.

The sample holds many counts of this clonotype. The chain carries TRBV18 and TRBJ1-1; no firm D call. Trimming removed 0 bases at V and 7 bases at J, with 12 bases between. The germline V gene has CDR1 KGHSH and CDR2 LQKENI. The CDR3 is 14 residues long. CDR3 sequence (DNA): TGTGCCAGCTCACCACCTATCCCCTCCGGTGAAGCTTTCTTT. Protein: CASSPPIPSGEAFF.

There are a few counts of this clonotype. V is TRBV20-1 and J is TRBJ2-1; a weak D match, TRBD1 (6 bases). V gave up 1 base and J gave up 0 bases, with 10 bases separating them. The CDR3 totals 15 residues. Germline values: CDR1 DFQATT, CDR2 SNEGSKA (reference sequence). The CDR3 loop reads CSARGKGDSYNEQFF. The DNA of the CDR3 is TGCAGTGCTAGAGGGAAGGGGGACTCCTACAATGAGCAGTTCTTC.

This clonotype was observed many times. V and J are TRBV29-1 and TRBJ2-3; TRBD1 aligns across 12 bases. This CDR3 comprises 14 residues. Per germline, CDR1 SQVTM and CDR2 ANQGSEA. V gave up 7 bases and J gave up 7 bases; unmatched junction bases: 9. The CDR3, as DNA: TGCAGCGGATACCGGGACAGGGGGCTGAATACGCAGTATTTT. Protein: CSGYRDRGLNTQYF.

This clonotype was recorded a few times. This rearrangement joins TRBV11-2 to TRBJ2-1, with unresolved D. The length of the CDR3 is 14 residues. Between the trimmed V and J ends, which lost 5 bases and 4 bases, there was a span of 12 bases. Germline CDR1 and CDR2: SGHAT and FQNNGV. This CDR3 is CASSLMGGYNEQFF. The CDR3 DNA follows: TGTGCCAGCAGCCTTATGGGTGGTTACAATGAGCAGTTCTTC. Using reference TRBV11-2 and TRBJ2-1 for the parts outside the CDR3, the full variable domain is EAGVAQSPRYKIIEKRQSVAFWCNPISGHATLYWYQQILGQGPKLLIQFQNNGVVDDSQLPKDRFSAERLKGVDSTLKIQPAKLEDSAVYLCASSLMGGYNEQFFGPGTRLTVL.

This clonotype was recorded a few times. V usage is TRBV3-1 and J usage is TRBJ1-2; TRBD1 aligns across 8 bases. With 1 base clipped from V and 8 bases from J, the junction kept 6 bases outside the gene matches. This CDR3 comprises 14 residues. CDR1 is LGHDT, CDR2 YNNKEL, per germline (reference sequence). In nucleotides, the CDR3 is TGTGCCAGCAGCCAAGTGGCGACAGGGGACGGCTACACCTTC. The encoded protein is CASSQVATGDGYTF.

This clonotype was seen only a few times. The chain couples TRBV7-8 to TRBJ2-6; TRBD1 or TRBD2 may be the D gene (6 bases each). This CDR3 has 16 amino acids. Trimming cost V 7 bases and J 4 bases, with 17 bases left between them. CDR1 and CDR2 (germline): SGHVS, FQNEAQ. The DNA of the CDR3 is TGTGCCAGCACCAACTGGAGGGGGAAAGGGGCCAACGTCCTGACTTTC. This translates into CASTNWRGKGANVLTF. Drawing the rest from reference TRBV7-8 and TRBJ2-6, the complete variable domain is GAGVSQSPRYKVAKRGQDVALRCDPISGHVSLFWYQQALGQGPEFLTYFQNEAQLDKSGLPSDRFFAERPEGSVSTLKIQRTQQEDSAVYLCASTNWRGKGANVLTFGAGSRLTVL.

This clonotype was seen many times. This chain links TRBV13 with TRBJ2-3; 9 bases fit TRBD2. This CDR3 has 16 residues. V shed 7 bases, J shed 0 bases, and the junction held 8 bases outside the gene matches. CDR1 and CDR2 from the germline V gene are PRHDT and FYEKMQ (reference sequence). This CDR3 is CASNSGLAASTDTQYF. CDR3 bases: TGTGCCAGCAACTCGGGACTAGCAGCTAGCACAGATACGCAGTATTTT.

This chain joins TRBV20-1 and TRBJ1-1, with TRBD1 matching 7 bases. This CDR3 has 13 amino acids. Trimming removed 6 bases from V and 5 bases from J; junction bases left unmatched: 9. Germline CDR1 and CDR2: DFQATT and SNEGSKA (reference sequence). This CDR3 is CSANRGAWTEAFF. The CDR3, as DNA: TGCAGTGCAAACAGGGGAGCGTGGACTGAAGCTTTCTTT.

V gene TRBV12-3 or TRBV12-4 combines with J gene TRBJ2-1, with D possibly TRBD2 on 5 matching bases. The CDR3 runs 13 residues. V was shortened by 8 bases and J by 5 bases, with 13 bases between the two germline ends. CDR3 bases: TGTGCCAGCCGGGGTAGCGCCAACAATGAGCAGTTCTTC. Translation: CASRGSANNEQFF.

The chain joins TRBV27 to TRBJ2-1, with no clear D. In germline, CDR1 is MNHEY, CDR2 SMNVEV (reference sequence). The V end was cut by 8 bases, the J end by 0 bases, with 5 bases between. The CDR3 runs to 12 residues. CDR3 coding DNA: TGTGCCAGCTGGGCCTCCTACAATGAGCAGTTCTTC. Amino acids: CASWASYNEQFF.

The rearrangement uses TRBV7-9 and TRBJ2-2; D gene unclear. CDR1 is SEHNR and CDR2 is FQNEAQ in the germline V gene (reference sequence). Trimming left V 2 bases short and J 0 bases short, with 13 bases between. The CDR3 spans 17 residues. The chain's CDR3 is CASSLLGVGANTGELFF. Here the CDR3 DNA reads TGTGCCAGCAGCTTACTAGGCGTAGGTGCGAACACCGGGGAGCTGTTTTTT.

This clonotype was observed a few times. The chain carries TRBV12-3 or TRBV12-4 and TRBJ2-1; 8 nucleotides line up with TRBD2. The V segment lost 6 bases and the J segment 5 bases; nucleotides outside the gene matches: 9. The CDR3 loop spans 15 amino acids. The CDR3 loop is CASSAGRGGHNEQFF. In DNA, the CDR3 is TGTGCCAGCAGCGCCGGGAGGGGGGGGCACAATGAGCAGTTCTTC.

This chain links TRBV11-2 with TRBJ1-1; D is unresolved. With 4 bases removed from V and 1 base from J, the gap between germline ends came to 13 bases. The CDR3 is made up of 15 amino acids. Germline CDR1 SGHAT, CDR2 FQNNGV. This chain's CDR3 is CASSSLIWGNTEAFF. As DNA, the CDR3 is TGTGCCAGCAGCTCTCTTATATGGGGGAACACTGAAGCTTTCTTT.

There are a few counts of this clonotype. In DNA form, the CDR3 reads TGTGCCACCAGCCGAACCCCGGGACTAGCGGGACCCTCCCCCACAGATACGCAGTATTTT. This translates into CATSRTPGLAGPSPTDTQYF. V is TRBV15 and J is TRBJ2-3, with 13 positions matching TRBD2. This CDR3 has 20 amino acids. V shed 5 bases, J shed 2 bases, and the junction held 16 bases outside the gene matches. In germline, CDR1 is LNHNV, CDR2 YYDKDF (reference sequence). Combining the CDR3 with reference TRBV15 and TRBJ2-3 gives the whole variable domain DAMVIQNPRYQVTQFGKPVTLSCSQTLNHNVMYWYQQKSSQAPKLLFHYYDKDFNNEADTPDNFQSRRPNTSFCFLDIRSPGLGDTAMYLCATSRTPGLAGPSPTDTQYFGPGTRLTVL.